This T cell receptor (beta chain) was found in a study of cytomegalovirus exposure and HLA in healthy donors. This clone was picked up one time. Antigen unknown. Germline CDR1 and CDR2: SGHRS and YFSETQ. The CDR3 spans 16 residues. Trimming pared 0 bases from V and 1 base from J, leaving 12 bases between. Findings of the study overall: Most TCR sequences proved rare, with some public TCRs found in many donors.

13 Jbeta primers and 60 Vbeta primers were used for the PCR. Data came from immunoSEQ multiplex PCR; TCRdb stores just in-frame clones and leaves some out. The profile covers approximately 90,000 clones, with about 78% appearing a single time and approximately 3.5% taken by the ten largest. Material for sequencing was PBMCs. The chain has TRBV5-1 and TRBJ2-3; the D gene is possibly TRBD1 (5 bases). The receptor comes from a man aged 35 to 55 in good health and CMV-seronegative. The CDR3 loop reads CASSLEGAVGTDTQYF. The CDR3 coding sequence is TGCGCCAGCAGCTTGGAAGGGGCGGTCGGCACAGATACGCAGTATTTT.